One sample yielded the 20 T cell receptor beta chains listed below, sequenced in a study of T cell repertoires in cytomegalovirus infection. These TCRs' antigens remain unknown. TCRdb itself ran the reads through MiXCR, one entry per CDR3 protein. Of about 830,000 distinct CDR3 sequences in the sample, 30% to 35% were seen once. The sequenced sample was cultured CD8+ T cells from PBMCs, obtained from culture after CMV antigen stimulation. The source of these receptors is a human donor in good health (CMV status not recorded). Some clones in this sample may be carry-over from other donors' samples.

The chain combines TRBV27 with TRBJ2-2; tentative D call: TRBD2 (7 bases). This CDR3 is built from 14 residues. CDR1 and CDR2 (germline): MNHEY, SMNVEV (reference sequence). V was clipped by 3 bases and J by 8 bases, with 13 bases between them. CDR3 amino acids: CASSLGGGQGELFF. As DNA, the CDR3 is TGTGCCAGCAGTTTGGGAGGGGGTCAGGGGGAGCTGTTTTTT.

CDR3 region: CASSPAGLAYNEQFF. The DNA of the CDR3 is TGTGCCAGCAGCCCCGCTGGACTAGCCTACAATGAGCAGTTCTTC. The chain employs TRBV11-3 and TRBJ2-1, with 7 bases matching TRBD2. V gave up 5 bases and J gave up 2 bases; unmatched junction bases: 6. The CDR3 totals 15 residues. Per germline, CDR1 SGHNT and CDR2 YENEEA.

The sample holds a few counts of this clonotype. CDR3: CASSSSGSSYEQYV. The CDR3 DNA reads as TGTGCCAGCAGTTCGAGCGGTAGCTCCTACGAGCAGTACGTC. The V gene is TRBV27, the J gene TRBJ2-7; the D gene is possibly TRBD2 (5 bases). The CDR3 is made up of 14 amino acids. CDR1 MNHEY and CDR2 SMNVEV come from the germline V gene (reference sequence). The V end was cut by 4 bases, the J end by 0 bases, with 10 bases between.

The rearrangement links TRBV12-3 or TRBV12-4 to TRBJ1-5; no clear D gene. Trimming left V 4 bases short and J 1 base short, with 14 bases between. The CDR3 runs 16 residues. The CDR3 sequence: CASSSSGETSNQPQHF. CDR3 nucleotides: TGTGCCAGCAGTTCTAGTGGGGAAACCAGCAATCAGCCCCAGCATTTT.

This clonotype was seen a handful of times. The V gene is TRBV20-1, the J gene TRBJ2-3; 9 bases are a match to TRBD1. Germline values: CDR1 DFQATT, CDR2 SNEGSKA (reference sequence). The V segment lost 1 base and the J segment 3 bases; nucleotides outside the gene matches: 8. CDR3 length: 16 residues. Here the CDR3 reads CSARVGQGSPTDTQYF. DNA of the CDR3: TGCAGTGCTAGAGTGGGACAGGGAAGTCCAACAGATACGCAGTATTTT.

The chain uses TRBV15 and TRBJ1-2; TRBD1 is a possible D gene (6 bases). CDR3 length equals 16 residues. V lost 0 bases, J lost 6 bases, and 17 bases lay in between. Germline lookup yields CDR1 LNHNV and CDR2 YYDKDF (reference sequence). The CDR3, as DNA: TGTGCCACCAGCAGAGATCCGACGGGGGCAGGTGATGGCTACACCTTC. Translation gives CATSRDPTGAGDGYTF. The full variable domain, its missing parts supplied by reference TRBV15 and TRBJ1-2, is DAMVIQNPRYQVTQFGKPVTLSCSQTLNHNVMYWYQQKSSQAPKLLFHYYDKDFNNEADTPDNFQSRRPNTSFCFLDIRSPGLGDTAMYLCATSRDPTGAGDGYTFGSGTRLTVV.

This clonotype was seen a few times. The chain employs TRBV7-6 and TRBJ2-3; 9 nucleotides align to TRBD2. The trim removed 0 bases at V and 2 bases at J, leaving 6 bases unmatched. This CDR3 comprises 17 residues. The germline V gene encodes CDR1 SGHVS and CDR2 FNYEAQ. CDR3 region: CASSLASGGAYTDTQYF. The CDR3 DNA reads as TGTGCCAGCAGCTTAGCTAGCGGGGGCGCTTACACAGATACGCAGTATTTT.

The chain has TRBV20-1 and TRBJ1-2; TRBD1 might be the D (5 bases). In germline, CDR1 is DFQATT, CDR2 SNEGSKA (reference sequence). Deletions cut 6 bases from V and 0 bases from J, with 17 bases between. The CDR3 covers 15 residues. The CDR3 loop reads CSAGPPGTTNYGYTF. The CDR3 coding sequence is TGCAGTGCCGGGCCCCCGGGGACTACTAACTATGGCTACACCTTC.

This clonotype was detected only a few times. The chain recombines TRBV12-3 or TRBV12-4 with TRBJ1-5; no clear D gene. V was pared by 5 bases and J by 4 bases, with 12 bases between. The CDR3 is 14 amino acids. The CDR3 sequence is CASSPETGNQPQHF. The DNA for the CDR3 is TGTGCCAGCAGTCCCGAGACCGGGAATCAGCCCCAGCATTTT.

The chain uses TRBV19 and TRBJ2-7, with TRBD1 as a possible D gene (5 bases). The CDR3 covers 12 residues. Deletions cut 10 bases from V and 3 bases from J, with 13 bases between. Germline CDR1 and CDR2: LNHDA and SQIVND (reference sequence). The CDR3 spells CATTTVDYEQYF. The CDR3 DNA reads TGTGCCACAACGACAGTAGACTACGAGCAGTACTTC.

A note on this clonotype: Germline and junction disagree at one end, which may indicate a read error. The chain has TRBV27 and TRBJ1-2; 7 nucleotides match TRBD1. This CDR3 has 11 amino acids. Germline V gives CDR1 MNHEY, CDR2 SMNVEV (reference sequence). The CDR3 sequence is CASGDSVSNAF. The CDR3 DNA is TGTGCCAGCGGGGACAGTGTGAGCAACGCCTTC.

This clonotype was observed a handful of times. The chain links TRBV7-9 to TRBJ2-1; tentatively, D is TRBD1 or TRBD2 (6 bases each). The germline V gene has CDR1 SEHNR and CDR2 FQNEAQ (reference sequence). Trimming pared 4 bases from V and 5 bases from J, leaving 15 bases between. The CDR3 length is 15 residues. CDR3 DNA: TGTGCCAGCAGCTCTAGAGGGGGGCGGGACAATGAGCAGTTCTTC. The encoded protein is CASSSRGGRDNEQFF.

This clonotype was observed many times. J is TRBJ2-1 and V is TRBV18, with a tentative D call TRBD2 (6 bases). CDR1 is KGHSH and CDR2 is LQKENI in the germline V gene. The CDR3 loop spans 16 amino acids. Trimming left V 2 bases short and J 5 bases short, with 16 bases between. The CDR3 DNA reads TGTGCCAGCTCACCAAGCGGCGGGGTAGGGAACAATGAGCAGTTCTTC. Translating gives CASSPSGGVGNNEQFF.

Ten or more counts support this clonotype. The chain has TRBV12-3 or TRBV12-4 and TRBJ2-1, with TRBD2 as a possible D gene (5 bases). This CDR3 region has 13 residues. V lost 9 bases and J lost 0, with 9 bases in between. The CDR3 sequence: CASSDSSYNEQFF. The CDR3 DNA reads as TGTGCCAGTTCGGACTCCTCCTACAATGAGCAGTTCTTC.

This clonotype came up a few times. The chain joins TRBV28 to TRBJ1-1; tentatively, D is TRBD1 (6 bases). V was pared by 6 bases and J by 1 base, with 18 bases between. CDR1 and CDR2 (germline): MDHEN, SYDVKM. CDR3 size: 16 residues. The CDR3 bases are TGTGCCAGCAGACCCAAGGTCAACAGGGCGAACACTGAAGCTTTCTTT. The encoded protein is CASRPKVNRANTEAFF.

The chain couples TRBV12-3 or TRBV12-4 to TRBJ2-2; weak D call: TRBD1 (5 bases). The germline V and J ends were trimmed by 7 bases and 0 bases, with 15 bases remaining between them. The CDR3 is 16 amino acids. The CDR3 sequence: CASTDPDKANTGELFF. CDR3 DNA sequence: TGTGCCAGCACGGACCCGGACAAGGCGAACACCGGGGAGCTGTTTTTT.

On this clonotype: With a much larger clone just one base away, this may be a read error. CDR3 bases: TGTGCCAGCAGTTTAGGGTTGGTCTATCAGCCCCAGCATTTT. It specifies CASSLGLVYQPQHF. The rearrangement links TRBV12-3 or TRBV12-4 to TRBJ1-5; no clear D gene. Trimming took 1 base from V and 5 from J, leaving 9 bases between them. CDR3 length: 14 amino acids.

This rearrangement joins TRBV6-2 or TRBV6-3 to TRBJ2-1; TRBD1 matches 9 bases. Per the germline V gene, CDR1 is MNHEY and CDR2 is SVGEGT. The CDR3 is 13 residues long. J gave up 9 bases and V 8 bases, and 8 bases lay outside the gene matches. The CDR3 DNA reads as TGTGCCAGCGTACAGGGGGCGCGGGGTGAGCAGTTCTTC. Translated, it gives CASVQGARGEQFF.

This rearrangement joins TRBV6-1 to TRBJ1-2; 11 bases fit TRBD1. Trimming cost V 3 bases and J 4 bases; bases outside gene matches: 4. CDR1 and CDR2 (germline): MNHNS, SASEGT. CDR3 length: 15 amino acids. This CDR3 reads CASSEDRGRFYGYTF. The DNA of the CDR3 is TGTGCCAGCAGTGAGGACAGGGGGCGCTTCTATGGCTACACCTTC.

The table lists this clonotype with a few counts. This chain uses TRBV12-3 or TRBV12-4 with TRBJ2-1, with a possible D match to TRBD2 (6 bases). The CDR3 runs 15 residues. Trimming cost V 6 bases and J 5 bases, with 17 bases left between them. The CDR3 sequence is CASRQIAENNNEQFF. DNA for the CDR3: TGTGCCAGCAGGCAAATAGCGGAGAATAACAATGAGCAGTTCTTC.